The 4 T cell receptor beta chains in this list originate from one sample, sequenced in a study of T cell clones after liver transplantation. Clones were sequenced by immunoSEQ multiplex PCR, and TCRdb holds only the in-frame ones, with some missing. The sample has around 70,000 clones, over 90% seen once. Sequencing used CD4+ T cells from blood, obtained 25 months after liver transplant. Receptors were obtained from a human patient who received a liver transplant. Some T cells could come from the graft donor.

V usage is TRBV4-3 and J usage is TRBJ1-5; D gene ambiguous. The CDR3 sequence is 15 residues long. Germline CDR1 and CDR2: LGHNA and YSLEER. V was trimmed by 0 bases and J by 4 bases, leaving 10 bases between them. CDR3 DNA: TGCGCCAGCAGCCAAGACATACAAGTTAATCAGCCCCAGCATTTT. Translated: CASSQDIQVNQPQHF.

The genes are TRBV18 and TRBJ2-1, with TRBD1 matching 9 bases. CDR3 size: 14 residues. CDR1 and CDR2 (germline): KGHSH, LQKENI. Germline trimming cut 3 bases from V and 5 bases from J; bases unmatched to any gene: 2. This chain's CDR3 is CASSPTGGDNEQFF. CDR3 DNA sequence: TGTGCCAGCTCACCGACAGGGGGGGACAATGAGCAGTTCTTC. Complete variable domain (other parts from reference TRBV18 and TRBJ2-1): NAGVMQNPRHLVRRRGQEARLRCSPMKGHSHVYWYRQLPEEGLKFMVYLQKENIIDESGMPKERFSAEFPKEGPSILRIQQVVRGDSAAYFCASSPTGGDNEQFFGPGTRLTVL.

The rearrangement links TRBV6-5 to TRBJ1-4; D remains ambiguous. Per the germline V gene, CDR1 is MNHEY and CDR2 is SVGAGI. V was pared by 2 bases and J by 0 bases, with 7 bases between. The CDR3 extends over 15 amino acids. The DNA for the CDR3 is TGTGCCAGCAGTTACCAGAGCGCAACTAATGAAAAACTGTTTTTT. Protein sequence: CASSYQSATNEKLFF.

The genes are TRBV5-1 and TRBJ2-7; 10 bases map to TRBD1. Trimming cost V 2 bases and J 6 bases; bases outside gene matches: 8. CDR3 size: 15 residues. Germline V gene lookup returns CDR1 SGHRS and CDR2 YFSETQ. The DNA of the CDR3 is TGCGCCAGCAGCTTACAGCAGACAGGGGGCGGCGAGCAGTACTTC. Protein product: CASSLQQTGGGEQYF.